These 21 T cell receptor beta chains originate from one sample sequenced in a study of OX40 agonist ivuxolimab in advanced cancers. Method: immunoSEQ multiplex PCR; TCRdb's copy keeps in-frame clones and lacks some. This sample yields tens of thousands of clones, of which 70% to 90% are seen a single time; 1.5% to 2% belongs to the top ten. This specimen was CD4+ or CD8+ T cells sorted from blood, taken in a trial of the OX40 agonist ivuxolimab. Source of these receptors: an adult with an advanced solid tumor such as melanoma, head and neck, liver or kidney cancer.

V usage is TRBV5-1 and J usage is TRBJ1-1, with a weak D call TRBD1 (5 bases). The CDR3 covers 12 residues. V lost 2 bases and J lost 8, with 10 bases in between. The germline V gene has CDR1 SGHRS and CDR2 YFSETQ. The CDR3 is CASSLNHREAFF. CDR3 nucleotides: TGCGCCAGCAGCTTAAACCACAGGGAAGCTTTCTTT.

The chain recombines TRBV19 with TRBJ2-1, with 13 bases identical to TRBD2. Per the germline V gene, CDR1 is LNHDA and CDR2 is SQIVND (reference sequence). V lost 5 bases and J lost 7; bases outside the gene matches: 14. CDR3 length: 18 residues. The CDR3 DNA reads TGTGCCAGTAGTTCCTCGGGACTAGCGGGACTCTCGGAGAATGAGCAGTTCTTC. It yields the protein CASSSSGLAGLSENEQFF.

The chain couples TRBV27 to TRBJ2-5; 7 nucleotides align to TRBD1. Germline loops: CDR1 MNHEY, CDR2 SMNVEV (reference sequence). Losses at the gene ends were 6 bases for V and 5 bases for J; bases not matched to a gene: 6. The CDR3 totals 13 residues. In DNA, the CDR3 is TGTGCCAGCAGGACAGGGCCTCGGGAGACCCAGTACTTC. Residues: CASRTGPRETQYF.

V gene TRBV6-1 combines with J gene TRBJ2-1; D may be TRBD1 (6 bases). With 0 bases removed from V and 12 bases from J, the gap between germline ends came to 15 bases. Germline assignment: CDR1 MNHNS and CDR2 SASEGT. This CDR3 is 14 amino acids long. CDR3 coding DNA: TGTGCCAGCAGTGAAGCACCGGGACAACAGAGGCAGTTCTTC. This encodes CASSEAPGQQRQFF.

This clone has just one count. This sequence joins TRBV11-2 and TRBJ2-4; 8 bases agree with TRBD2. CDR3 size: 15 residues. After removal of 2 bases from V and 4 bases from J, the junction contained 4 bases not matched to a gene. Germline V gene lookup returns CDR1 SGHAT and CDR2 FQNNGV. CDR3 nucleotide sequence: TGTGCCAGCAGCTTAACCAGCGGGAGTAAAAACATTCAGTACTTC. This translates into CASSLTSGSKNIQYF. Looking up the rest from reference TRBV11-2 and TRBJ2-4 gives the full variable domain: EAGVAQSPRYKIIEKRQSVAFWCNPISGHATLYWYQQILGQGPKLLIQFQNNGVVDDSQLPKDRFSAERLKGVDSTLKIQPAKLEDSAVYLCASSLTSGSKNIQYFGAGTRLSVL.

The DNA for the CDR3 is TGTGCCTGGGGGGACAGGATGGACACCATATATTTT. Amino acid sequence: CAWGDRMDTIYF. The gene calls are TRBV30 and TRBJ1-3, with 8 nucleotides matching TRBD1. CDR3 length: 12 amino acids. V was pared by 5 bases and J by 8 bases, with 5 bases of the junction left unmatched. CDR1 GTSNPN and CDR2 SVGIG come from the germline V gene (reference sequence). The whole variable domain, filled in from reference TRBV30 and TRBJ1-3, reads SQTIHQWPATLVQPVGSPLSLECTVEGTSNPNLYWYRQAAGRGLQLLFYSVGIGQISSEVPQNLSASRPQDRQFILSSKKLLLSDSGFYLCAWGDRMDTIYFGEGSWLTVV.

Here the CDR3 reads CASSYSGGRSGNTIYF. CDR3 DNA sequence: TGTGCCAGCAGTTACTCGGGGGGACGCTCTGGAAACACCATATATTTT. The chain uses TRBV6-6 and TRBJ1-3; tentative D call: TRBD1 (5 bases). V dropped 0 bases and J dropped 0 bases, with 9 bases sitting between them. Per the germline V gene, CDR1 is MNHNY and CDR2 is SVGAGI (reference sequence). The CDR3 is 16 residues long.

V gene TRBV6-5 combines with J gene TRBJ1-3; TRBD1 might be the D (6 bases). V lost 0 bases, J lost 11 bases, and 14 bases lay in between. CDR1 and CDR2 (germline): MNHEY, SVGAGI. The CDR3 runs to 14 residues. The DNA of the CDR3 is TGTGCCAGCAGTTACTCGCGGGGAAGGGGGGCCATATATTTT. Encoded protein: CASSYSRGRGAIYF.

The V call is TRBV2, the J call TRBJ1-3; D is perhaps TRBD1 (5 bases). From germline, CDR1 is SNHLY and CDR2 FYNNEI. Trimming removed 5 bases at V and 2 bases at J, with 7 bases between. This CDR3 spans 13 amino acids. CDR3 residues: CASSRGPGNTIYF. As DNA, the CDR3 is TGTGCCAGCAGTCGGGGCCCTGGAAACACCATATATTTT.

This clone turned up a few times. The chain carries TRBV10-3 and TRBJ2-2; D is unresolved. Germline V gene sequence: CDR1 ENHRY, CDR2 SYGVKD. The CDR3 spans 14 residues. V lost 0 bases, J lost 4 bases, and 6 bases lay in between. This CDR3 is CAISESVGTGELFF. CDR3 DNA sequence: TGTGCCATCAGTGAGTCGGTCGGCACCGGGGAGCTGTTTTTT.

The rearrangement joins TRBV5-4 to TRBJ2-3, with a weak D call TRBD1 (5 bases). CDR1 and CDR2 from the germline V gene are SGHNT and YYREEE (reference sequence). The CDR3 extends over 15 amino acids. Deletions cut 1 base from V and 3 bases from J, with 12 bases between. CDR3 nucleotide sequence: TGTGCCAGCAGCTTGATGAGTGGACAAACAGATACGCAGTATTTT. Translated: CASSLMSGQTDTQYF.

The chain recombines TRBV5-6 with TRBJ2-5; D ambiguous. Trimming removed 2 bases at V and 10 bases at J, with 12 bases between. Germline V gene data show CDR1 as SGHDT and CDR2 as YYEEEE. The CDR3 has 12 amino acids. The CDR3 bases are TGTGCCAGCAGCTTAAGATCTGGGGACCAGTACTTC. Translating it yields CASSLRSGDQYF. Supplemented by reference TRBV5-6 and TRBJ2-5, the full variable domain reads DAGVTQSPTHLIKTRGQQVTLRCSPKSGHDTVSWYQQALGQGPQFIFQYYEEEERQRGNFPDRFSGHQFPNYSSELNVNALLLGDSALYLCASSLRSGDQYFGPGTRLLVL.

The chain joins TRBV4-1 to TRBJ2-4; D ambiguous. The CDR3 is 17 residues long. Germline V gene data show CDR1 as MGHRA and CDR2 as YSYEKL. Trimming left V 5 bases short and J 1 base short, with 18 bases between. The CDR3 region is CASSSTPQVRAKNIQYF. CDR3 coding DNA: TGCGCCAGCAGCTCCACCCCCCAGGTGAGGGCCAAAAACATTCAGTACTTC.

V is TRBV28 and J is TRBJ1-1; 9 positions agree with TRBD1. The CDR3 is 14 amino acids. The V and J ends lost 7 bases and 5 bases, in that order; junction bases with no gene match: 8. Germline CDR1 reads MDHEN; CDR2 reads SYDVKM. The CDR3 region is CASIQQGARTEAFF. The CDR3 region has the DNA TGTGCCAGCATACAACAGGGGGCGCGGACTGAAGCTTTCTTT.

The chain recombines TRBV7-2 with TRBJ2-3; D is perhaps TRBD1 or TRBD2 (5 bases each). From germline, CDR1 is SGHTA and CDR2 FQGNSA. Trimming cost V 8 bases and J 1 base, with 16 bases left between them. This CDR3 comprises 15 residues. The CDR3 sequence: CASRNPGRGTDTQYF. CDR3 DNA sequence: TGTGCCAGCCGTAACCCGGGACGGGGCACAGATACGCAGTATTTT.

The chain links TRBV19 to TRBJ1-1; D is uncertain. CDR3 size: 13 residues. Germline lookup yields CDR1 LNHDA and CDR2 SQIVND (reference sequence). V gave up 3 bases and J gave up 4 bases, with 9 bases separating them. The CDR3 loop is CASSMWEATEAFF. The CDR3 nucleotides are TGTGCCAGTAGTATGTGGGAGGCCACTGAAGCTTTCTTT.

The V gene is TRBV18, the J gene TRBJ1-3; D is ambiguous. Trimming stripped 5 bases from V and 0 bases from J, with 14 bases between. There are 16 residues in the CDR3. Germline V lookup: CDR1 KGHSH, CDR2 LQKENI. CDR3 amino acids: CASSGQQVSSGNTIYF. As DNA, the CDR3 is TGTGCCAGCTCAGGGCAGCAGGTCAGCTCTGGAAACACCATATATTTT.

V gene TRBV19 combines with J gene TRBJ2-7; D ambiguous. Trimming left V 6 bases short and J 3 bases short, with 12 bases between. CDR3 size: 13 residues. Germline V CDR1 and CDR2: LNHDA, SQIVND (reference sequence). CDR3 DNA: TGTGCCAGTAGCCGGGCCGTCGACTACGAGCAGTACTTC. Amino acids: CASSRAVDYEQYF.

The V call is TRBV6-5, the J call TRBJ2-1; D remains ambiguous. The CDR3 runs to 12 residues. From germline, CDR1 is MNHEY and CDR2 SVGAGI. The V end was cut by 5 bases, the J end by 9 bases, with 11 bases between. As DNA, the CDR3 is TGTGCCAGCAGTCACCCCGGGTCTGAGCAGTTCTTC. Translated, it gives CASSHPGSEQFF.

The chain carries TRBV6-1 and TRBJ2-5; 9 bases line up with TRBD1. Germline V gene sequence: CDR1 MNHNS, CDR2 SASEGT. CDR3 size: 14 residues. V lost 7 bases to trimming and J lost 4 bases; unmatched junction nucleotides: 7. CDR3 in amino acids: CASKIQGAGETQYF. The CDR3 DNA is TGTGCCAGCAAGATACAGGGGGCTGGAGAGACCCAGTACTTC.

This chain joins TRBV5-4 and TRBJ2-3; 9 bases agree with TRBD2. J lost 2 bases, V lost 1 base, and 5 bases had no gene match. Germline V gene data show CDR1 as SGHNT and CDR2 as YYREEE (reference sequence). This CDR3 has 16 residues. CDR3 sequence (DNA): TGTGCCAGCAGCTTGAGGGCTAGCGGGGACACAGATACGCAGTATTTT. Translation: CASSLRASGDTDTQYF.